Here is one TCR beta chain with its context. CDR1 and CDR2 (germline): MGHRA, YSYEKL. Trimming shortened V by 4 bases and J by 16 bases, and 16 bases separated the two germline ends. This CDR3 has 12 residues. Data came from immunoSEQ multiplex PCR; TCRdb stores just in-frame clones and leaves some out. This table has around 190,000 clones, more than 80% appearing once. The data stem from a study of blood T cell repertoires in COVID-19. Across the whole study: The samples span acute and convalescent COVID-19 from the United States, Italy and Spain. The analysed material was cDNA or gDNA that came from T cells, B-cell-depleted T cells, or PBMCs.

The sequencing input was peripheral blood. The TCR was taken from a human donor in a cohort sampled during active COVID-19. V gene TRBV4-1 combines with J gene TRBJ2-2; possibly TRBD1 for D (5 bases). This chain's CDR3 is CASSPTTARTFF. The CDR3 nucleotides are TGCGCCAGCAGCCCAACGACAGCCCGTACGTTTTTT.